Listed below are T cell receptor beta chains from one sample, sequenced in a study of OX40 agonist ivuxolimab in advanced cancers. The protocol was immunoSEQ multiplex PCR, while the TCRdb copy is restricted to in-frame clones and leaves out a portion. Among tens of thousands of clones listed, around 90% were seen once. This sample comprised CD4+ or CD8+ T cells sorted from blood, obtained in a trial of the OX40 agonist ivuxolimab. These TCRs come from an adult with an advanced solid tumor such as melanoma, head and neck, liver or kidney cancer. Both conserved end residues are part of each CDR3.

J: TRBJ2-3; V: TRBV2; CDR3: CASSEGIYDTQYF
J: TRBJ1-4; V: TRBV10-3; CDR3: CAISEATGHQREKLFF
J: TRBJ1-4; V: TRBV5-5; CDR3: CASSSGQNYEKLFF
J: TRBJ2-7; V: TRBV28; CDR3: CVSSLRDLREQYF
J: TRBJ2-7; V: TRBV10-1; CDR3: CASSESGTGSYEQYF
J: TRBJ1-2; V: TRBV7-9; CDR3: CASSFHRDRGRSYGYTF
J: TRBJ1-1; V: TRBV19; CDR3: CASSIGTQGIGFF
J: TRBJ2-7; V: TRBV6-6; CDR3: CASSSRTGGYEQYF
J: TRBJ1-1; V: TRBV5-1; CDR3: CASSLAILGLNTEAFF
J: TRBJ1-2; V: TRBV2; CDR3: CANGQGAGGYTF